This TCR beta chain was profiled in a study of vaccination and CD4 T cells after COVID-19. Study overall: Cells received overlapping spike peptides from SARS-CoV-2, HCoV-NL63, HCoV-OC43 and HCoV-229E as stimulation.

An Oncomine TCR Beta short-read assay was used to sequence the DNA from cultured CD4+ T cells. MiXCR, run by TCRdb on the PCR reads, gives a single entry per CDR3 protein. The data hold some 21,000 distinct CDR3 sequences, with 43% observed a single time. Study-level points and caveats: Researchers report that 304 of 307 vaccine-specific clones in convalescent patients proved spike mono-reactive.

Note on this clonotype: Its specificity is unknown.

This sample's time point: late sampling 161 to 241 days after vaccination in three convalescent patients. Indicated treatment: approximately nine-day PBMC culture with coronavirus spike peptide pools or control peptides (ViraFEST assay). The clonotype originates from a human donor who had recovered from COVID-19. Sequenced material: CD4+ T cells from blood, cultured in vitro, taken about 7 months after SARS-CoV-2 vaccination.

The CDR3 loop is CASSDVPRGKYEQYF. As DNA, the CDR3 is TGTGCCAGCAGCGATGTACCCAGGGGGAAGTACGAGCAGTACTTC. The gene calls are TRBV28 and TRBJ2-7, with TRBD1 matching 7 bases. Germline V gives CDR1 MDHEN, CDR2 SYDVKM. J gave up 4 bases and V 6 bases, and 12 bases lay outside the gene matches. The CDR3 has 15 residues.